This T cell receptor (beta chain) stems from a study of regulatory T cells in long-lasting Graves disease. Overall study results and limits: TRBV28, TRBJ1-2 and TRBJ2-5 emerged as the favored segments in persistent disease.

The CDR3 has 14 amino acids. V was cut by 4 bases and J by 5 bases, with 15 bases left in between. In germline, CDR1 is SGDLS, CDR2 YYNGEE. Many counts were recorded for this clonotype. Its matching antigen is unknown. CDR3 regions were amplified by Arm-PCR using iRepertoire HTBI primers to build TCR beta libraries. TCRdb re-derived calls from the multiplex PCR reads in MiXCR, one entry per CDR3 protein. The sample lists 350,000 to 500,000 distinct CDR3 sequences; 21% were seen once. Described time point: persistent/refractory GD, antithyroid drugs over 5 years with positive TRAb. The TCR library was prepared using RNA isolated from PBMCs. Tubes containing EDTA received about 9.7 milliliters of drawn peripheral blood.

The origin of this receptor is a female donor with Graves disease. This sequence joins TRBV9 and TRBJ2-5, with no clear D. The sample here was peripheral blood mononuclear cells (PBMCs), taken when the disease was refractory, from a patient treated with antithyroid drugs. The CDR3 DNA sequence: TGTGCCAGCAGCCCGACGAACGAGCCGGAGACCCAGTACTTC. Protein sequence: CASSPTNEPETQYF.